Each of the 21 T cell receptor beta chains below was sequenced from the same sample in a study of molecular identifiers for immune sequencing clone quantification. One entry per CDR3 protein results from TCRdb running MiXCR on the PCR reads. Among about 63,000 distinct CDR3 sequences listed, about 19% were seen once. Material for sequencing was naive CD8+ T cells from blood, with Jurkat cell RNA spiked in. Subset reported: FACS-sorted CD8+CD4-CCR7+CD45RA+ naive T cells. The receptors come from a human donor in good health. Some libraries in this study had Jurkat cell RNA spiked in.

This chain connects TRBV15 to TRBJ2-7; 11 bases line up with TRBD2. The germline V gene encodes CDR1 LNHNV and CDR2 YYDKDF (reference sequence). The CDR3 has 14 residues. Trimming removed 8 bases from V and 0 bases from J; junction bases left unmatched: 3. The CDR3 is CATRLAGSSYEQYF. The CDR3 coding sequence is TGTGCCACCCGACTAGCGGGAAGCTCCTACGAGCAGTACTTC. Combining the CDR3 with reference TRBV15 and TRBJ2-7 gives the whole variable domain DAMVIQNPRYQVTQFGKPVTLSCSQTLNHNVMYWYQQKSSQAPKLLFHYYDKDFNNEADTPDNFQSRRPNTSFCFLDIRSPGLGDTAMYLCATRLAGSSYEQYFGPGTRLTVT.

This clonotype was counted a few times. This rearrangement joins TRBV28 to TRBJ2-7, with 7 bases matching TRBD1. V dropped 8 bases and J dropped 5; count of bases not matched to a gene: 18. Germline CDR1 is MDHEN and CDR2 is SYDVKM. This CDR3 is 16 amino acids long. The CDR3: CASFPRGQILGDEQYF. In nucleotides, the CDR3 is TGTGCCAGCTTCCCCCGGGGACAGATCCTTGGAGACGAGCAGTACTTC.

This clonotype was seen only a few times. One end of the junction fails to match germline, which may point to a read error. The chain links TRBV7-9 to TRBJ2-7; D is unresolved. Germline values: CDR1 SEHNR, CDR2 FQNEAQ (reference sequence). The CDR3 runs 13 residues. This CDR3 is CTSSFDSPYEQYF. Here the CDR3 DNA reads TGTACCAGCAGCTTTGACTCTCCCTACGAGCAGTACTTC.

Ten or more counts support this clonotype. V gene TRBV19 combines with J gene TRBJ2-7; 7 bases match TRBD2. The CDR3 is 13 amino acids. Per germline, CDR1 LNHDA and CDR2 SQIVND (reference sequence). V was clipped by 5 bases and J by 4 bases; unmatched bases: 5. The CDR3 bases are TGTGCCAGTAGTTGGGGGAGGGGTTACGAGCAGTACTTC. This encodes CASSWGRGYEQYF.

This clonotype has a handful of counts. The chain couples TRBV20-1 to TRBJ2-7; D possibly corresponds to TRBD2 (5 bases). The CDR3 consists of 15 residues. Germline V gene sequence: CDR1 DFQATT, CDR2 SNEGSKA (reference sequence). Trimming took off 0 bases at V and 2 bases at J, with 14 bases between the two ends. DNA of the CDR3: TGCAGTGCTAGAGACGTGGCTAGCTGGACCTACGAGCAGTACTTC. Protein product: CSARDVASWTYEQYF.

This clonotype was counted many times. V gene TRBV7-8 combines with J gene TRBJ2-1; 7 bases fit TRBD1. This CDR3 has 16 amino acids. Germline trimming cut 4 bases from V and 12 bases from J; bases unmatched to any gene: 18. Germline V gives CDR1 SGHVS, CDR2 FQNEAQ. Written as DNA, the CDR3 is TGTGCCAGCAGCTCACAGACAGGGTTTGACAATGAAGGGCAGTTCTTC. It yields the protein CASSSQTGFDNEGQFF.

This clonotype showed up just a few times. The V gene is TRBV12-3 or TRBV12-4, the J gene TRBJ2-6; D is unresolved. The CDR3 extends over 15 amino acids. V was trimmed by 0 bases and J by 0 bases, leaving 3 bases between them. In nucleotides, the CDR3 is TGTGCCAGCAGTTTAGCCGTCTCTGGGGCCAACGTCCTGACTTTC. It yields the protein CASSLAVSGANVLTF.

This clonotype was recorded at least ten times. This rearrangement joins TRBV7-2 to TRBJ2-3; 8 nucleotides agree with TRBD1. V trimming: 4 bases; J trimming: 2 bases; junction bases outside the gene matches: 5. CDR1 is SGHTA and CDR2 is FQGNSA in the germline V gene. This CDR3 comprises 15 residues. CDR3 nucleotide sequence: TGTGCCAGCAGCTACCGGGACAGGACCACAGATACGCAGTATTTT. Protein product: CASSYRDRTTDTQYF.

This clonotype appeared many times. The chain recombines TRBV11-2 with TRBJ2-7; 9 bases fit TRBD1. The CDR3 totals 15 residues. Germline loops: CDR1 SGHAT, CDR2 FQNNGV. V trimming: 1 base; J trimming: 4 bases; junction bases outside the gene matches: 5. The CDR3, as DNA: TGTGCCAGCAGCTTAGCCTACGGGACAGGGTACGAGCAGTACTTC. Protein sequence: CASSLAYGTGYEQYF.

This clonotype was seen many times. The rearrangement links TRBV7-2 to TRBJ2-1, with 7 bases identical to TRBD2. V lost 3 bases to trimming and J lost 2 bases; unmatched junction nucleotides: 4. From germline, CDR1 is SGHTA and CDR2 FQGNSA. The CDR3 covers 15 residues. In DNA form, the CDR3 reads TGTGCCAGCAGCTTTCTAGCGGACGCCTACAATGAGCAGTTCTTC. Residues: CASSFLADAYNEQFF.

The V gene is TRBV7-2, the J gene TRBJ2-7, with 8 bases matching TRBD2. This CDR3 has 15 amino acids. With V trimmed by 6 bases and J by 1 base, 8 bases remained unmatched. CDR1 is SGHTA and CDR2 is FQGNSA in the germline V gene. CDR3 coding DNA: TGTGCCAGCAGTCCCATAGCGGGAAGTTCCTACGAGCAGTACTTC. It codes for CASSPIAGSSYEQYF.

In its sample, this clonotype was seen many times. The genes are TRBV7-9 and TRBJ2-7, with D perhaps TRBD1 (5 bases). V was cut by 5 bases and J by 3 bases, with 14 bases left in between. The CDR3 length is 14 residues. Germline CDR1 and CDR2: SEHNR and FQNEAQ (reference sequence). The CDR3 reads CASSQKGAVYEQYF. Written as DNA, the CDR3 is TGTGCCAGCAGCCAAAAAGGGGCTGTCTACGAGCAGTACTTC.

This clonotype has just a few counts. This may be a read error, as it is one base from a much larger clone. The V call is TRBV6-5, the J call TRBJ2-1, with 9 positions matching TRBD1. This CDR3 has 15 amino acids. The junction had 9 bases not matched to a gene; V was cut back by 3 bases and J by 9 bases. The germline gives CDR1 MNHEY, CDR2 SVGAGI. CDR3 residues: CASSYSGQGLGEQFF. The CDR3 DNA reads TGTGCCAGCAGTTATTCGGGACAGGGCCTCGGTGAGCAGTTCTTC.

This clonotype came up a few times. At one of its ends the junction is not consistent with the germline gene, which may arise from a read error. CDR3 coding DNA: TGTGCCAGCAATTACTCGACAAGCGGGAGCGGCGAGCAGTACTTC. This gives the protein CASNYSTSGSGEQYF. The chain employs TRBV6-5 and TRBJ2-7; 8 nucleotides align to TRBD2. Germline V gene data show CDR1 as MNHEY and CDR2 as SVGAGI. The CDR3 is made up of 15 amino acids.

This chain connects TRBV2 to TRBJ1-2; perhaps TRBD1 as D (6 bases). The CDR3 loop spans 17 amino acids. Germline loops: CDR1 SNHLY, CDR2 FYNNEI. V was clipped by 7 bases and J by 4 bases, with 25 bases between them. CDR3 sequence: CASTGQHTETGTYGYTF. For the CDR3, the DNA is TGTGCCAGCACTGGCCAACATACGGAAACAGGGACCTATGGCTACACCTTC.

This clonotype appeared many times. Given the absence of the conserved phenylalanine or tryptophan at the CDR3 end, a read error is likely. Because the CDR3's place on the DNA is in doubt, the DNA is left out and the CDR3 is given as listed by TCRdb. The V call is TRBV29-1, the J call TRBJ2-1; the DNA was not compared with TRBD1, the D call given in the table. Both ends counted, the CDR3 spans 9 residues. In germline, CDR1 is SQVTM, CDR2 ANQGSEA. The CDR3 here is CSVEDNVGA.

This clonotype has at least ten counts. The chain has TRBV6-1 and TRBJ2-7, with 7 bases matching TRBD2. J lost 3 bases, V lost 4 bases, and 12 bases had no gene match. From germline, CDR1 is MNHNS and CDR2 SASEGT. CDR3 size: 16 residues. CDR3 protein: CASSGAPTAGYYEQYF. The CDR3 DNA sequence: TGTGCCAGCAGTGGAGCACCTACAGCGGGGTACTACGAGCAGTACTTC.

This chain links TRBV2 with TRBJ2-7, with 7 bases lining up with TRBD2. Germline trimming cut 4 bases from V and 2 bases from J; bases unmatched to any gene: 17. The CDR3 spans 18 residues. The germline V gene encodes CDR1 SNHLY and CDR2 FYNNEI. CDR3 sequence: CASSVGASGIPGAYEQYF. In nucleotides, the CDR3 is TGTGCCAGCAGTGTCGGGGCTAGCGGCATCCCTGGGGCCTACGAGCAGTACTTC.

There are many counts of this clonotype. The chain carries TRBV27 and TRBJ2-7; D gene unclear. Germline CDR1 reads MNHEY; CDR2 reads SMNVEV (reference sequence). The CDR3 sequence is 14 residues long. The V end lost 2 bases, the J end lost 3 bases, and 11 bases lay between the germline ends. The CDR3 DNA reads as TGTGCCAGCAGTTTACTCGGGCAGAACTACGAGCAGTACTTC. Encoded protein: CASSLLGQNYEQYF.

The chain combines TRBV12-3 or TRBV12-4 with TRBJ2-5; tentatively, D is TRBD2 (6 bases). The ends were cut back, 10 bases at V and 4 bases at J, with 13 bases in the middle. The CDR3 runs to 12 residues. The CDR3 here is CAISLGGETQYF. CDR3 coding DNA: TGTGCCATCTCACTGGGGGGAGAGACCCAGTACTTC.

In regard to this clonotype: This could be a read error, since a much larger clone is one nucleotide away. V and J are TRBV7-9 and TRBJ1-1; no definite D call. The germline V gene has CDR1 SEHNR and CDR2 FQNEAQ (reference sequence). V dropped 8 bases and J dropped 0 bases, with 10 bases sitting between them. This CDR3 is built from 13 residues. The CDR3 DNA is TGTGCCAGCGGCGCTACGATGAACACTGAAGCTTTCTTT. Its protein product is CASGATMNTEAFF.